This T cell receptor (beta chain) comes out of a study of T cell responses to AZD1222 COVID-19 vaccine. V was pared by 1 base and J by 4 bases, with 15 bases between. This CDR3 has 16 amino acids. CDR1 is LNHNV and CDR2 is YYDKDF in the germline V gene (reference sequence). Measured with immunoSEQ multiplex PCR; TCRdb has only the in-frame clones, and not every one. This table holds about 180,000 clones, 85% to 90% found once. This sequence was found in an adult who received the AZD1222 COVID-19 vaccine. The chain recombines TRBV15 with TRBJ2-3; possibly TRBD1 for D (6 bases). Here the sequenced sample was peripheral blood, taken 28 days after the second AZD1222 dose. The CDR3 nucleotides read TGTGCCACCAGCAGAGCTGGCAGGGGTGGCCCAGATACGCAGTATTTT. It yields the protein CATSRAGRGGPDTQYF. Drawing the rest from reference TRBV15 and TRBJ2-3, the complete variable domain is DAMVIQNPRYQVTQFGKPVTLSCSQTLNHNVMYWYQQKSSQAPKLLFHYYDKDFNNEADTPDNFQSRRPNTSFCFLDIRSPGLGDTAMYLCATSRAGRGGPDTQYFGPGTRLTVL.